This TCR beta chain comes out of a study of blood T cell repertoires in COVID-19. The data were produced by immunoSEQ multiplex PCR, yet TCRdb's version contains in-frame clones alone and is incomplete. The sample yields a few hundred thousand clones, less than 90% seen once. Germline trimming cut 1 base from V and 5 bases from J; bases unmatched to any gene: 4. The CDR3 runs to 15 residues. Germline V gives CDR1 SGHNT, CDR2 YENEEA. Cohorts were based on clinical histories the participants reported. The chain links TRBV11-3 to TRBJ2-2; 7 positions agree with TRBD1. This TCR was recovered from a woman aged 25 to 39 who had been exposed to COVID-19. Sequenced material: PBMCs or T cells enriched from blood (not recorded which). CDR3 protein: CASSLAPGGTGELFF. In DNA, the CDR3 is TGTGCCAGCAGCTTAGCTCCAGGGGGAACCGGGGAGCTGTTTTTT.